The 3 T cell receptor beta chains below come from one sample, sequenced in a study of CD8+ T cells in alopecia areata. The sample's treatment: oral pan-JAK inhibitor, 5-10 mg twice daily. RNA was isolated and reverse transcribed to cDNA, the sequencing template. The repertoire was sequenced with immunoSEQ multiplex PCR; TCRdb's copy has only in-frame clones and lacks some. The sample contains over 200,000 clones, around 65% of which appear only once. Sequences were derived from CD4+ T cells sorted from blood, sampled at week 4, from a patient treated with tofacitinib. Receptor source: a human donor with alopecia areata.

The genes are TRBV6-6 and TRBJ2-3, with D possibly being TRBD1 (5 bases). The V gene's germline CDR1 is MNHNY and CDR2 SVGAGI (reference sequence). The V end lost 5 bases, the J end lost 6 bases, and 9 bases lay between the germline ends. CDR3 length equals 12 residues. The CDR3 sequence: CASSPQEDTQYF. For the CDR3, the DNA is TGTGCCAGCAGTCCACAGGAGGATACGCAGTATTTT.

This rearrangement joins TRBV7-3 to TRBJ2-3; D is ambiguous. The V end lost 4 bases, the J end lost 2 bases, and 7 bases lay between the germline ends. Germline lookup yields CDR1 SGHTA and CDR2 FQGTGA. The CDR3 spans 13 residues. The CDR3 DNA reads TGTGCCAGCAGCTCCAGCCTCACAGATACGCAGTATTTT. Translation: CASSSSLTDTQYF. Variable domain in full (rest from reference TRBV7-3 and TRBJ2-3): GAGVSQTPSNKVTEKGKYVELRCDPISGHTALYWYRQSLGQGPEFLIYFQGTGAADDSGLPNDRFFAVRPEGSVSTLKIQRTERGDSAVYLCASSSSLTDTQYFGPGTRLTVL.

This clone has just a few counts. This chain links TRBV15 with TRBJ2-3; 7 nucleotides align to TRBD1. CDR3 length equals 16 residues. V lost 5 bases to trimming and J lost 4 bases; unmatched junction nucleotides: 12. Germline CDR1 LNHNV, CDR2 YYDKDF (reference sequence). The CDR3 reads CATSPRTGARADTQYF. CDR3 DNA: TGTGCCACCAGCCCCCGCACAGGGGCCCGGGCAGATACGCAGTATTTT.